The 2 T cell receptor beta chains below all came from one sample that was sequenced in a study of T cell changes during pregnancy in multiple sclerosis (dated by TCRdb to 2018 to 2020). Preparation of the library involved the immunoSEQ multiplex PCR assay. TCRdb mirrors the immuneACCESS table, restricted to in-frame sequences. Some clones are absent from its copies; in checked studies, under half trace to an unresolved V gene, and the reason for the others is unknown. Within this sample are approximately 88,000 clones, with 94% of them counted one time only. The ten largest clones take up about 0.8% of the sample. Sequencing was performed on peripheral blood, taken in the third trimester of pregnancy. The receptors shown here come from a female donor with multiple sclerosis, enrolled in a pregnancy study.

This clone has a single count. This chain uses TRBV6-5 with TRBJ2-2; 10 positions match TRBD2. This CDR3 has 15 residues. After removal of 6 bases from V and 4 bases from J, the junction contained 5 bases not matched to a gene. Germline V gene sequence: CDR1 MNHEY, CDR2 SVGAGI. CDR3 in DNA: TGTGCCAGCAGAAGCGGGAGGGGGAGCACCGGGGAGCTGTTTTTT. Translation: CASRSGRGSTGELFF.

A single count supports this clone. The chain couples TRBV2 to TRBJ1-3; D unclear. Trimming stripped 2 bases from V and 2 bases from J, with 10 bases between. CDR3 length equals 15 residues. CDR1 is SNHLY, CDR2 FYNNEI, per germline. The CDR3 DNA sequence: TGTGCCAGCAGTGAATCCCCCGGGGCTGGAAACACCATATATTTT. Its translation is CASSESPGAGNTIYF.